This TCR beta chain was profiled in a study of blood T cell repertoires in COVID-19. The wider study: In each case, the material was cDNA or gDNA derived from T cells, B-cell-depleted T cells, or PBMCs.

This CDR3 spans 15 amino acids. With V trimmed by 1 base and J by 7 bases, 4 bases remained unmatched. Germline V gene lookup returns CDR1 SGHNT and CDR2 YENEEA. This clone has just a few counts. Recovered Cohort 3 donors showed two negative PCRs, clearance, or symptom resolution. Profiled with immunoSEQ multiplex PCR; TCRdb holds only in-frame clones, not every one. The profile shows under 150,000 clones, approximately 86% of them singletons. The rearrangement joins TRBV11-3 to TRBJ2-2; 9 positions match TRBD1. The sequenced sample consisted of PBMCs or T cells enriched from blood (not recorded which). The sequence was obtained from a woman aged 50 to 60 who had recovered from COVID-19. Here the CDR3 reads CASSLVGTGNGELFF. The CDR3 region has the DNA TGTGCCAGCAGCTTAGTTGGGACAGGGAACGGGGAGCTGTTTTTT.